These 7 T cell receptor beta chains originate from one sample sequenced in a study of cytomegalovirus exposure and HLA in healthy donors. PCR involved 60 Vbeta and 13 Jbeta primers. Clones were sequenced by immunoSEQ multiplex PCR, and TCRdb holds only the in-frame ones, with some missing. The repertoire has around 150,000 clones, about 79% of them found once; the top ten carry 0.5% to 0.85%. Sequenced sample: PBMCs. Every receptor here comes from a male donor in good health and CMV-seronegative.

This clone was observed a handful of times. J is TRBJ2-5 and V is TRBV5-4; 8 bases are shared with TRBD1. CDR3 size: 14 residues. V lost 4 bases and J lost 4; bases outside the gene matches: 6. CDR1 and CDR2 (germline): SGHNT, YYREEE (reference sequence). The CDR3 reads CASSPGDRRETQYF. The CDR3 nucleotides are TGTGCCAGCAGCCCGGGGGACAGGCGAGAGACCCAGTACTTC.

The chain couples TRBV19 to TRBJ2-6, with D maybe TRBD2 (6 bases). This CDR3 region has 16 residues. Germline V lookup: CDR1 LNHDA, CDR2 SQIVND (reference sequence). Trimming shortened V by 7 bases and J by 0 bases, and 13 bases separated the two germline ends. Written as DNA, the CDR3 is TGTGCCAGTACCATCGCCGGGGGCTCTGGGGCCAACGTCCTGACTTTC. Protein sequence: CASTIAGGSGANVLTF.

This clone was seen only once. The genes are TRBV5-6 and TRBJ2-3, with 8 bases matching TRBD2. Germline CDR1 is SGHDT and CDR2 is YYEEEE. Trimming removed 3 bases from V and 2 bases from J; junction bases left unmatched: 11. The CDR3 extends over 17 amino acids. The CDR3 reads CASSSSGSGITTDTQYF. The CDR3 DNA reads TGTGCCAGCAGCTCGTCTGGTAGCGGGATAACCACAGATACGCAGTATTTT.

A word on this clone: The sample holds other DNA sequences that translate to the same CDR3. The chain has TRBV30 and TRBJ1-4; D might be TRBD1 (5 bases). Germline CDR1 GTSNPN, CDR2 SVGIG (reference sequence). The ends were cut back, 0 bases at V and 7 bases at J, with 9 bases in the middle. The CDR3 covers 13 residues. The CDR3 region is CAWSVQGSEKLFF. The CDR3 DNA reads TGTGCCTGGAGTGTTCAGGGTAGTGAAAAACTGTTTTTT. Full variable domain (rest looked up from reference TRBV30 and TRBJ1-4): SQTIHQWPATLVQPVGSPLSLECTVEGTSNPNLYWYRQAAGRGLQLLFYSVGIGQISSEVPQNLSASRPQDRQFILSSKKLLLSDSGFYLCAWSVQGSEKLFFGSGTQLSVL.

J is TRBJ2-3 and V is TRBV19; 8 bases align to TRBD2. CDR1 and CDR2 (germline): LNHDA, SQIVND (reference sequence). The CDR3 is 16 residues long. J lost 2 bases, V lost 5 bases, and 9 bases had no gene match. This chain's CDR3 is CASSAASGWLTDTQYF. CDR3 in DNA: TGTGCCAGTAGTGCTGCTAGCGGGTGGCTCACAGATACGCAGTATTTT. Full variable domain (rest looked up from reference TRBV19 and TRBJ2-3): DGGITQSPKYLFRKEGQNVTLSCEQNLNHDAMYWYRQDPGQGLRLIYYSQIVNDFQKGDIAEGYSVSREKKESFPLTVTSAQKNPTAFYLCASSAASGWLTDTQYFGPGTRLTVL.

V is TRBV30 and J is TRBJ2-3, with D perhaps matching TRBD1 (6 bases). Germline assignment: CDR1 GTSNPN and CDR2 SVGIG (reference sequence). V lost 0 bases, J lost 0 bases, and 7 bases lay in between. The CDR3 totals 14 residues. DNA for the CDR3: TGTGCCTGGAGTGTACAGGGAAGCACAGATACGCAGTATTTT. The encoded protein is CAWSVQGSTDTQYF.

The rearrangement links TRBV7-6 to TRBJ2-3; 7 nucleotides match TRBD1. CDR1 is SGHVS and CDR2 is FNYEAQ in the germline V gene. The V segment lost 5 bases and the J segment 1 base; nucleotides outside the gene matches: 12. This CDR3 has 17 residues. The CDR3 loop reads CASSRISDRPRTDTQYF. CDR3 DNA: TGTGCCAGCAGCCGAATCTCGGACAGGCCCCGCACAGATACGCAGTATTTT.